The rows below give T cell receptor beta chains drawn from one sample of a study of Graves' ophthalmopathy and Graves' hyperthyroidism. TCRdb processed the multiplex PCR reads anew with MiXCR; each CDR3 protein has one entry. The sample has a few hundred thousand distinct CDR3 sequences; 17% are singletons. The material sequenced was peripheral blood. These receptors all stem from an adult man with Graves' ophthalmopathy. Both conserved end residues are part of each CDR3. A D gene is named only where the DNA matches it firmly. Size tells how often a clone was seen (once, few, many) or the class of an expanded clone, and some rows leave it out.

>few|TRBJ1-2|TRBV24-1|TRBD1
TGTGCCACCAGTGATCTCGGGACAGTCTATGGCTACACCTTC
CATSDLGTVYGYTF
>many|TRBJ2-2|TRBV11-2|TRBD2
TGTGCCAGCAGCTCGGGGACTAGGTCCGGAAACGGGGAGCTGTTTTTT
CASSSGTRSGNGELFF
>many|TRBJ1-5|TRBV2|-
TGTGCCAGCAGGGCCCAGGGATCCCGCAATCAGCCCCAGCATTTT
CASRAQGSRNQPQHF
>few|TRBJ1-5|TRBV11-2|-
TGTGCCAGCAGCTTAGACCGGGGGGCGATGGATCAGCCCCAGCATTTT
CASSLDRGAMDQPQHF
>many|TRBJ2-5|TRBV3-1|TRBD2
TGTGCCAGCAGCCCCAACGGGGGGACCCAAGAGACCCAGTACTTC
CASSPNGGTQETQYF
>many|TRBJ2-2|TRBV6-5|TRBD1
TGTGCCAGCAGTTGGGACAGGTTGACCGGGGAGCTGTTTTTT
CASSWDRLTGELFF
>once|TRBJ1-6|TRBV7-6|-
TGTGCCAGCAGCTTAGGTTGGCAGGCTAATTCACCCCTCCACTTT
CASSLGWQANSPLHF
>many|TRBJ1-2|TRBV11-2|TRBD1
TGTGCCAGCAGCTTAGCCCGGGACAGGGTTGGCTACACCTTC
CASSLARDRVGYTF
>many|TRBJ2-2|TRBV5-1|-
TGCGCCAGCAGTCTCACGACAGGAACCGGGGAGCTGTTTTTT
CASSLTTGTGELFF
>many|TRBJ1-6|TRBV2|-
TGTGCCAGCAGTGAACGTTCGGGGGCAAGTTCACCCCTCCACTTT
CASSERSGASSPLHF
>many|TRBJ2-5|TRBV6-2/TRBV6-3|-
TGTGCCAGCAGTTACCCGAGGGGGGGCAAAGAGACCCAGTACTTC
CASSYPRGGKETQYF
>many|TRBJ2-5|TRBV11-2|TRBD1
TGTGCCAGCAGCTCCCGGGACAGGGTTGGAGAGACCCAGTACTTC
CASSSRDRVGETQYF
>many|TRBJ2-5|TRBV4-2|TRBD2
TGTGCCAGCAGCCAAGAGTTTGCGTCGGCTAGCGGCGAAGAGACCCAGTACTTC
CASSQEFASASGEETQYF
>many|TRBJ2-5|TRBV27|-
TGTGCCAGCAAACGGGGCAGAGAGAAAGAGACCCAGTACTTC
CASKRGREKETQYF
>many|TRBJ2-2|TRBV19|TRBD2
TGTGCCAGTAGACTAGCGGCGGGCACCGGGGAGCTGTTTTTT
CASRLAAGTGELFF
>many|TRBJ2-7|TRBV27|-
TGTGCCAGCAGTTTCTATGGCCGCTACGAGCAGTACTTC
CASSFYGRYEQYF
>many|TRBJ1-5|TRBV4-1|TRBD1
TGCGCCAGCAGCCAGGAAACAACAGGGGCTCAGCCCCAGCATTTT
CASSQETTGAQPQHF
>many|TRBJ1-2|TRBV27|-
TGTGCCAGCAGTCCTCGGACGGGGCTAGGGTATGGCTACACCTTC
CASSPRTGLGYGYTF
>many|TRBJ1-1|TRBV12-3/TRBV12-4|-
TGTGCCAGCAGTCCCCGGTCGGGTCTCATGAACACTGAAGCTTTCTTT
CASSPRSGLMNTEAFF
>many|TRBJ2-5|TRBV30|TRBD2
TGTGCCTGGAGTAGCGGGAGCGGGCAAGAGACCCAGTACTTC
CAWSSGSGQETQYF
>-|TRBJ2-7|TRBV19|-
TGTGCCAGTAGTATCAAAGGGGGACCGAACGAGCAGTACTTC
CASSIKGGPNEQYF
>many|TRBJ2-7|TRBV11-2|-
TGTGCCAGCAGCATGGTTTCCTACGAGCAGTACTTC
CASSMVSYEQYF
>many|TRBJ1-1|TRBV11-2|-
TGTGCCAGCGTTCCCTTGGCAGGGGCCAGGAACACTGAAGCTTTCTTT
CASVPLAGARNTEAFF
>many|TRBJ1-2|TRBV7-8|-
TGTGCCAGCAGCGACAGTCCCAATATTGATGGCTACACCTTC
CASSDSPNIDGYTF
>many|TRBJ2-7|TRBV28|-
TGTGCCAGCAGCCAAAGGGCCTACGAGCAGTACTTC
CASSQRAYEQYF
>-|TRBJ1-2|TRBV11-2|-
TGTGCCAGCAGCTTAGGGGGGACGCGGGGCTACACCTTC
CASSLGGTRGYTF
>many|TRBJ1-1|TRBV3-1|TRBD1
TGTGCCAGCAGCCATGCTCCGGGACAGGGCGTCTCTGAAGCTTTCTTT
CASSHAPGQGVSEAFF
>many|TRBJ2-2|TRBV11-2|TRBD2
TGTGCCAGCAGCTCGTTTCAGCGGGAGGGCAGTTGGGAGCTGTTTTTT
CASSSFQREGSWELFF
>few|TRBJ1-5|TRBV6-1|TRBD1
TGTGCCAGCAGTGCGGGGACAGGGGGTTGGTCTAGCAATCAGCCCCAGCATTTT
CASSAGTGGWSSNQPQHF
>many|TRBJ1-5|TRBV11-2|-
TGTGCCAGCAGCTTATTGGGGGGGGACGGACAGCCCCAGCATTTT
CASSLLGGDGQPQHF
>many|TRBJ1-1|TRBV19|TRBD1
TGTGCCAGTAGTCTACACCCGGGACAGGGGAACACTGAAGCTTTCTTT
CASSLHPGQGNTEAFF
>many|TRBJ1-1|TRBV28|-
TGTGCCAGCAGTTTATACACGGCAGGGGCGGATGAAGCTTTCTTT
CASSLYTAGADEAFF
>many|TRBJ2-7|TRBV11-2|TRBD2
TGTGCCAGCAGCTTAGGTTCTCTAGCGGCCTACGAGCAGTACTTC
CASSLGSLAAYEQYF
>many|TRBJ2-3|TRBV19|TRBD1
TGTGCCAGTAGCACGTACTACAGGGGGGCAGATACGCAGTATTTT
CASSTYYRGADTQYF
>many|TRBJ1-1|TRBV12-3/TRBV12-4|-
TGTGCCAGCAAGGGGACGGAGAACACTGAAGCTTTCTTT
CASKGTENTEAFF